These T cell receptor beta chains were read from a single sample in a study of glioma-infiltrating T cells. TCRdb passed the multiplex PCR reads through MiXCR, listing each CDR3 protein once. The repertoire holds about 190,000 distinct CDR3 sequences, with about 31% as singletons. Input material: glioma tissue, nonneoplastic brain tissue, or PBMCs (not recorded which). The receptors come from a human donor with low-grade glioma or glioblastoma, undergoing nonglioma brain surgery, or in good health (not recorded which). Both conserved end residues are part of each CDR3. The order of the fields is D gene, V gene, J gene, clone size, CDR3 protein, CDR3 DNA. The D gene is left open where the match is weak. Clone size appears in some rows only: once, few, many, or a class for an expanded clone.

-	TRBV27	TRBJ2-3	many	CASSRGLAGFADTQYF	TGTGCCAGCAGTCGCGGTCTGGCGGGTTTCGCAGATACGCAGTATTTT
TRBD1	TRBV12-3/TRBV12-4	TRBJ2-5	-	CASRGTGGQQETQYF	TGTGCCAGCAGAGGAACAGGGGGTCAACAAGAGACCCAGTACTTC
-	TRBV4-1	TRBJ2-5	many	CASSQAGLHQETQYF	TGCGCCAGCAGCCAAGCGGGCCTCCATCAAGAGACCCAGTACTTC
-	TRBV7-6	TRBJ2-5	-	CASSSEGTQYF	TGTGCCAGCAGTTCCGAAGGGACCCAGTACTTC
-	TRBV6-6	TRBJ2-7	-	CASSLMVSTYEQYF	TGTGCCAGCAGCCTTATGGTCTCGACCTACGAGCAGTACTTC
TRBD2	TRBV20-1	TRBJ2-7	many	CSAASGRTYEQYF	TGCAGTGCAGCTAGCGGGCGAACCTACGAGCAGTACTTC
-	TRBV28	TRBJ1-6	many	CASSLGSEHQGYNSPLHF	TGTGCCAGCAGTTTGGGCTCTGAGCACCAGGGCTATAATTCACCCCTCCACTTT
TRBD2	TRBV6-1	TRBJ2-3	many	CASSYRDYTDTQYF	TGTGCCAGCAGTTACCGGGACTACACAGATACGCAGTATTTT
-	TRBV9	TRBJ2-3	many	CASSVESGSTDTQYF	TGTGCCAGCAGCGTAGAAAGCGGCAGCACAGATACGCAGTATTTT
-	TRBV27	TRBJ1-2	-	CASSTERGGYGEPF	TGTGCCAGCAGTACCGAAAGGGGAGGGTATGGCGAACCCTTC
-	TRBV12-3/TRBV12-4	TRBJ2-1	many	CASRGEGPGNEQFF	TGTGCCAGCAGGGGGGAAGGGCCTGGGAATGAGCAGTTCTTC
TRBD2	TRBV7-2	TRBJ2-1	many	CASSLAFGLAGVNEQFF	TGTGCCAGCAGCTTAGCTTTCGGACTAGCGGGAGTCAATGAGCAGTTCTTC
-	TRBV27	TRBJ2-1	many	CASSFAGLDHNEQFF	TGTGCCAGCAGTTTCGCGGGCCTCGACCACAATGAGCAGTTCTTC
TRBD1	TRBV6-1	TRBJ1-4	many	CASSPRDRGEKLFF	TGTGCCAGCAGCCCCCGGGACAGGGGGGAAAAACTGTTTTTT
-	TRBV19	TRBJ1-1	many	CASRQMRDTEAFF	TGTGCCAGTAGGCAGATGAGGGACACTGAAGCTTTCTTT
-	TRBV11-2	TRBJ2-1	-	CASSLALYNEQFF	TGTGCCAGCAGCTTAGCTCTTTACAATGAGCAGTTCTTC
TRBD2	TRBV7-2	TRBJ2-3	many	CASSVNSGGGLDTQYF	TGTGCCAGCAGCGTTAACAGCGGGGGGGGCCTGGATACGCAGTATTTT
TRBD1	TRBV28	TRBJ2-1	once	CATTTDRGLNEQFF	TGTGCCACCACCACTGACAGGGGGCTCAATGAGCAGTTCTTC
-	TRBV20-1	TRBJ2-1	once	CSALRSDSEYNEQFF	TGCAGTGCCCTGAGGTCAGATTCGGAATACAATGAGCAGTTCTTC
TRBD1	TRBV15	TRBJ2-1	many	CATSSRTTGWNEQFF	TGTGCCACCAGCAGTCGAACGACAGGGTGGAATGAGCAGTTCTTC
-	TRBV5-1	TRBJ2-3	-	CASSIQQGAEGDTQYF	TGCGCCAGCAGCATCCAACAGGGCGCAGAAGGAGATACGCAGTATTTT
-	TRBV15	TRBJ2-1	-	CATGRDRGYEQFF	TGTGCCACCGGCAGAGATAGGGGGTACGAGCAGTTCTTC
-	TRBV6-2/TRBV6-3	TRBJ2-7	many	CASTGTGTYFLYF	TGTGCCAGCACCGGAACCGGGACCTACTTCTTATACTTC
-	TRBV6-6	TRBJ2-7	few	CASSYLRSRSYEQYF	TGTGCCAGCAGTTACTTGCGTAGCCGATCCTACGAGCAGTACTTC
-	TRBV7-3	TRBJ2-1	-	CASSPQLSGPYNEQFF	TGTGCCAGCAGCCCCCAACTAAGCGGACCCTACAATGAGCAGTTCTTC
-	TRBV19	TRBJ2-5	-	CASSLLPGTTIAPQENQYF	TGTGCCAGTAGTCTCCTACCCGGGACAACCATCGCGCCTCAAGAGAACCAGTACTTC
TRBD2	TRBV2	TRBJ2-1	few	CAIRSGLADGRSYNEQFF	TGTGCCATCCGGTCGGGACTAGCGGATGGAAGGTCCTACAATGAGCAGTTCTTC
TRBD2	TRBV27	TRBJ2-7	-	CASRPGLAEGLTQYF	TGTGCCAGCAGACCCGGACTAGCGGAAGGGCTTACCCAGTACTTC
-	TRBV6-4	TRBJ1-1	many	CASSDTGDTEAFF	TGTGCCAGCAGTGACACGGGTGACACTGAAGCTTTCTTT
TRBD2	TRBV19	TRBJ2-7	-	CASTPRAGAYEQYF	TGTGCCAGTACCCCAAGAGCGGGAGCCTACGAGCAGTACTTC
TRBD1	TRBV20-1	TRBJ2-5	many	CSARDWQGVQETQYF	TGCAGTGCTAGAGATTGGCAGGGGGTCCAAGAGACCCAGTACTTC
-	TRBV7-2	TRBJ2-3	many	CASSLVAGLDTQYF	TGTGCCAGCAGCTTAGTTGCGGGGCTAGATACGCAGTATTTT
TRBD2	TRBV20-1	TRBJ2-1	many	CSARQLASNGVEQFF	TGCAGTGCTAGACAACTAGCGTCAAATGGTGTTGAGCAGTTCTTC
TRBD1	TRBV6-1	TRBJ1-2	-	CASRGTGGRYDTF	TGTGCCAGCAGAGGGACAGGGGGCCGGTACGACACCTTC
-	TRBV7-8	TRBJ2-2	-	CASSLYSAKTGELFF	TGTGCCAGCAGCTTATATTCAGCAAAAACCGGGGAGCTGTTTTTT
TRBD1	TRBV27	TRBJ2-7	-	CASRPGQGTGPYEQYF	TGTGCCAGCAGACCGGGACAGGGGACAGGTCCCTACGAGCAGTACTTC
-	TRBV11-2	TRBJ1-5	many	CASSLVGDQPQHF	TGTGCCAGCAGCTTGGTCGGCGATCAGCCCCAGCATTTT
-	TRBV28	TRBJ2-3	many	CASSFLQAHTQYF	TGTGCCAGCAGTTTCCTCCAGGCCCATACGCAGTATTTT
-	TRBV6-1	TRBJ2-7	many	CASSDPGQTSAYEQYF	TGTGCCAGCAGTGATCCCGGACAGACGTCTGCCTACGAGCAGTACTTC
TRBD1	TRBV5-5	TRBJ2-7	-	CASSSPGQGLRQYF	TGTGCCAGCAGCTCGCCGGGACAGGGGCTCAGGCAGTACTTC
-	TRBV19	TRBJ2-2	few	CASTLNPSLTGELFF	TGTGCCAGTACCCTCAACCCCTCACTAACCGGGGAGCTGTTTTTT
TRBD2	TRBV6-1	TRBJ2-5	once	CASSFPTSAQETQYF	TGTGCCAGCAGTTTCCCGACTAGCGCACAAGAGACCCAGTACTTT
-	TRBV7-9	TRBJ2-2	many	CASSLRPVDNTGELFF	TGTGCCAGCAGCTTAAGGCCAGTGGATAACACCGGGGAGCTGTTTTTT
-	TRBV10-3	TRBJ2-7	few	CATNDGPGSEQYF	TGTGCCACGAACGATGGGCCAGGCTCCGAGCAGTACTTC
-	TRBV4-1	TRBJ1-2	many	CASSQDGPGNYGYTF	TGCGCCAGCAGCCAAGACGGGCCGGGAAACTATGGCTACACCTTC
-	TRBV6-6	TRBJ2-1	once	CASSYTGGVDEQFF	TGTGCCAGCAGTTACACAGGGGGGGTTGATGAGCAGTTCTTC
TRBD2	TRBV28	TRBJ2-3	many	CASSFPYLREVTDTQYF	TGTGCCAGCAGTTTCCCCTATTTGCGGGAGGTCACAGATACGCAGTATTTT
-	TRBV5-1	TRBJ1-1	many	CASMLGGAGTEAFF	TGCGCCAGCATGCTCGGGGGGGCCGGGACTGAAGCTTTCTTT
-	TRBV4-1	TRBJ2-7	-	CASSQELGSRGYEQYF	TGCGCCAGCAGCCAAGAATTAGGTTCGAGGGGCTACGAGCAGTACTTC
-	TRBV4-2	TRBJ2-7	-	CASSQGPRLGTYEQYF	TGTGCCAGCAGCCAAGGGCCCCGCCTTGGGACCTACGAGCAGTACTTC
TRBD2	TRBV7-8	TRBJ2-1	many	CASSFSGIGYNEQFF	TGTGCCAGCAGCTTTAGCGGGATAGGCTACAATGAGCAGTTCTTC
-	TRBV29-1	TRBJ2-7	many	CSVASSHEQYF	TGCAGCGTTGCTAGCTCCCACGAGCAGTACTTC
-	TRBV7-8	TRBJ2-1	many	CASTGTYYNEQFF	TGTGCCAGCACCGGGACTTACTACAATGAGCAGTTCTTC
-	TRBV25-1	TRBJ1-4	many	CASSGARFGASNEKLFF	TGTGCCAGCAGTGGTGCTAGATTTGGCGCTTCTAATGAAAAACTGTTTTTT
-	TRBV3-1	TRBJ1-1	many	CASQGAGPEAFF	TGTGCCAGCCAAGGCGCCGGGCCTGAAGCTTTCTTT
-	TRBV20-1	TRBJ2-5	many	CSASSLAETQYF	TGCAGTGCTAGCTCCCTCGCGGAGACCCAGTACTTC
TRBD1	TRBV7-2	TRBJ1-3	many	CASSIDRQGAGNTIYF	TGTGCCAGCAGCATAGATAGACAGGGAGCTGGAAACACCATATATTTT
-	TRBV5-1	TRBJ2-2	few	CASKQGNTGELFF	TGCGCCAGCAAACAGGGGAACACCGGGGAGCTGTTTTTT
-	TRBV11-1	TRBJ2-2	few	CASSEDIPANTGELFF	TGTGCCAGCAGCGAGGACATTCCCGCGAACACCGGGGAGCTGTTTTTT
-	TRBV5-4	TRBJ2-1	-	CASSLGGTEVGEQFF	TGTGCCAGCAGCTTGGGCGGGACCGAAGTGGGCGAGCAGTTCTTC